The next 7 T cell receptor beta chains were all read from a single sample in a study of cytomegalovirus exposure and HLA in healthy donors. Assay used: immunoSEQ multiplex PCR; TCRdb lists only in-frame clones, some missing. The repertoire holds about 160,000 clones, with around 82% as singletons. The sample comprised PBMCs. The receptor set was obtained from a man younger than 40 in good health and CMV-seropositive.

The J gene is TRBJ1-3, the V gene TRBV28; 9 bases agree with TRBD1. The germline V gene encodes CDR1 MDHEN and CDR2 SYDVKM. The CDR3 has 17 residues. V trimming: 5 bases; J trimming: 0 bases; junction bases outside the gene matches: 8. The CDR3 sequence: CASSPGQGILSGNTIYF. DNA for the CDR3: TGTGCCAGCAGTCCGGGACAGGGAATTCTCTCTGGAAACACCATATATTTT.

The chain recombines TRBV7-3 with TRBJ2-7; TRBD2 might be the D (5 bases). Germline V CDR1 and CDR2: SGHTA, FQGTGA. This CDR3 comprises 14 residues. V gave up 6 bases and J gave up 5 bases, with 17 bases separating them. The CDR3 is CASSPSRESHEQYF. CDR3 nucleotide sequence: TGTGCCAGCAGTCCGTCCCGGGAATCCCACGAGCAGTACTTC.

The chain employs TRBV4-1 and TRBJ1-1, with D tentatively TRBD1 (5 bases). V dropped 4 bases and J dropped 7 bases, with 19 bases sitting between them. The length of the CDR3 is 15 residues. In germline, CDR1 is MGHRA, CDR2 YSYEKL. The CDR3 nucleotides read TGCGCCAGCAGCCCACTTCTCGGGGGGGAGTATGAAGCTTTCTTT. It encodes CASSPLLGGEYEAFF.

The chain is built from TRBV7-9 and TRBJ1-2; D is uncertain. Trimming cost V 5 bases and J 8 bases, with 12 bases left between them. Germline loops: CDR1 SEHNR, CDR2 FQNEAQ (reference sequence). The CDR3 consists of 12 residues. CDR3 sequence reads: CASSTPGEGYTF. CDR3 coding DNA: TGTGCCAGCAGCACCCCAGGTGAAGGCTACACCTTC. Full variable domain (rest looked up from reference TRBV7-9 and TRBJ1-2): DTGVSQNPRHKITKRGQNVTFRCDPISEHNRLYWYRQTLGQGPEFLTYFQNEAQLEKSRLLSDRFSAERPKGSFSTLEIQRTEQGDSAMYLCASSTPGEGYTFGSGTRLTVV.

The rearrangement uses TRBV25-1 and TRBJ2-1; tentatively, D is TRBD1 (7 bases). CDR3 length equals 15 residues. Germline-derived CDR1 and CDR2 are MGHDK and SYGVNS. The ends were cut back, 3 bases at V and 5 bases at J, with 14 bases in the middle. The CDR3 nucleotides are TGTGCCAGCAGTGACCCAGGGGGGATCCACAATGAGCAGTTCTTC. Amino acid sequence: CASSDPGGIHNEQFF.

This clone came up a few times. The chain uses TRBV30 and TRBJ1-2; tentative D call: TRBD1 (5 bases). Germline CDR1 is GTSNPN and CDR2 is SVGIG (reference sequence). This CDR3 spans 13 amino acids. The V and J ends lost 7 bases and 5 bases respectively, with 17 bases between them. DNA of the CDR3: TGTGCCTCCCAAGTGGGGCAGAAGTATGGCTACACCTTC. The encoded protein is CASQVGQKYGYTF. The whole variable domain, filled in from reference TRBV30 and TRBJ1-2, reads SQTIHQWPATLVQPVGSPLSLECTVEGTSNPNLYWYRQAAGRGLQLLFYSVGIGQISSEVPQNLSASRPQDRQFILSSKKLLLSDSGFYLCASQVGQKYGYTFGSGTRLTVV.

The V and J genes are TRBV7-2 and TRBJ2-3; TRBD2 aligns across 9 bases. The germline CDR1 and CDR2 sequences are SGHTA and FQGNSA. After removal of 4 bases from V and 3 bases from J, the junction contained 14 bases not matched to a gene. The CDR3 runs to 18 residues. Here the CDR3 reads CASSSKPLAGRRTDTQYF. CDR3 nucleotides: TGTGCCAGCAGCTCAAAACCTCTAGCGGGGAGGAGGACAGATACGCAGTATTTT.